A few counts support the clone carrying this TCR beta chain. The antigen remains unidentified. This record belongs to a study of metastatic and nonmetastatic thyroid tumors. Whole-study context: Patients with malignant and benign thyroid disease provided blood and tumor or nodule tissue, whose repertoires were compared.

The CDR3 consists of 11 residues. Germline V gene sequence: CDR1 GTSNPN, CDR2 SVGIG (reference sequence). V lost 5 bases and J lost 11, with 15 bases in between. Study observations and caveats: Reported TCR beta diversity, measured in blood and tumor, was significantly higher for malignant thyroid tumors than for benign nodules.

There were no patients who had received any treatment before thyroid surgery. In the authors' workflow: A distant-metastasis classifier for papillary thyroid cancer was built using CDR3 differences across clinicopathological groups. Through MiXCR, TCRdb re-clonotyped the PCR reads. These V and J calls are TCRdb output, not the study's own analysis. The sample has roughly 24,000 clones, about 21% seen once. The TCR originated in a male donor with papillary thyroid cancer or a benign thyroid nodule (not recorded which). Some clones in this sample may be carry-over from other donors' samples. Sequencing was done on a sample of blood. The rearrangement links TRBV30 to TRBJ1-1; perhaps TRBD1 as D (6 bases). CDR3 sequence (DNA): TGTGCCTGGGACAAGGGGGTGGTTGCTTTCTTT. This translates into CAWDKGVVAFF.